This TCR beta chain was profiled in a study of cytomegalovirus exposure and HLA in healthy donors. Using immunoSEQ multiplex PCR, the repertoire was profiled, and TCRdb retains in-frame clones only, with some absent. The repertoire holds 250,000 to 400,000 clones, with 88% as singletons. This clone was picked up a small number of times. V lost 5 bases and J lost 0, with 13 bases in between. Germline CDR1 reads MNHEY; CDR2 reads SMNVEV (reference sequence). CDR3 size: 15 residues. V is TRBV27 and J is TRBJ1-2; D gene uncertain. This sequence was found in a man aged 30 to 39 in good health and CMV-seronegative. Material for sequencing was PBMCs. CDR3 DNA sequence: TGTGCCAGCAGTCATACAGCGGGAGCTAACTATGGCTACACCTTC. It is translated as CASSHTAGANYGYTF.